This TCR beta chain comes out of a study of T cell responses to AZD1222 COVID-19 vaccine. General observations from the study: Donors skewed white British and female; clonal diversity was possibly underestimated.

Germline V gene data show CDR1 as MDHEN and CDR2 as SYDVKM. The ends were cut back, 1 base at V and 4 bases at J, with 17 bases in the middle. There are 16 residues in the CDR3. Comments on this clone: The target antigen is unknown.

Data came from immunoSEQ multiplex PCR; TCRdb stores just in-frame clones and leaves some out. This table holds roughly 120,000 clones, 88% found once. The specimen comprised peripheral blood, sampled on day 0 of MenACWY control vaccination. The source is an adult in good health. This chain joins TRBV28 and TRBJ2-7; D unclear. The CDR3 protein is CASSLSSTRSRYEQYF. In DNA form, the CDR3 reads TGTGCCAGCAGTTTATCCTCGACACGTTCGAGGTACGAGCAGTACTTC.